This T cell receptor (beta chain) was sequenced in a study of blood T cell repertoires in COVID-19. About the study: COVID-19 samples, acute and convalescent, were from the United States, Italy and Spain. Nucleic acid was either cDNA or gDNA, and it came from T cells, B-cell-depleted T cells, or PBMCs.

Here immunoSEQ multiplex PCR was the method, and the copy in TCRdb shows in-frame clones only, minus some. Among 75,000 to 90,000 clones listed, around 91% were seen once. Sequencing used peripheral blood. The TCR originated in a human donor in a cohort sampled during active COVID-19.

Here the CDR3 reads CASSGQFNSEAFF. The CDR3 coding sequence is TGTGCCAGCAGCGGACAGTTCAATTCTGAAGCTTTCTTT. The chain is built from TRBV27 and TRBJ1-1, with TRBD1 as a possible D gene (6 bases). CDR3 length: 13 amino acids. Trimming left V 6 bases short and J 6 bases short, with 14 bases between. CDR1 is MNHEY, CDR2 SMNVEV, per germline (reference sequence).